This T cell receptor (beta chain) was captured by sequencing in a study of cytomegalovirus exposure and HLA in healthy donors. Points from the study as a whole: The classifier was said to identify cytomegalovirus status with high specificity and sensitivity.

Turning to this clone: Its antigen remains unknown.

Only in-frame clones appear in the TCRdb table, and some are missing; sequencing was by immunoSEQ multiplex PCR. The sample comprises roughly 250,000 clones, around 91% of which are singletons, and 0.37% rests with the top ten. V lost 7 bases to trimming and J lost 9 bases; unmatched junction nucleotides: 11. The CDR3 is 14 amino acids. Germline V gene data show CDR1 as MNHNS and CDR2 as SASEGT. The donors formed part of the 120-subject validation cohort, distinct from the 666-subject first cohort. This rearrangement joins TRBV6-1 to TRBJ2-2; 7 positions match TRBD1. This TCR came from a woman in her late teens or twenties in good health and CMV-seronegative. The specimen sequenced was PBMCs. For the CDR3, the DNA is TGTGCCAGCACTCCAAACAGGGGCTGGCGGGAGCTGTTTTTT. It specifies CASTPNRGWRELFF.